Following are 11 T cell receptor beta chains from one sample sequenced in a study of cytomegalovirus exposure and HLA in healthy donors. Amplification used 60 Vbeta primers and 13 Jbeta primers. Using immunoSEQ multiplex PCR, the repertoire was profiled, and TCRdb retains in-frame clones only, with some absent. The sample has some 140,000 clones; around 79% are singletons. The sequencing input was PBMCs. The receptors here all came from a middle-aged man in good health and CMV-seropositive.

The chain combines TRBV30 with TRBJ1-2; D may be TRBD1 (5 bases). V lost 5 bases, J lost 8 bases, and 18 bases lay in between. Germline CDR1 reads GTSNPN; CDR2 reads SVGIG (reference sequence). This CDR3 comprises 13 residues. The CDR3 spells CAWAGTRTGGYTF. The CDR3 DNA follows: TGTGCCTGGGCCGGGACTCGGACGGGCGGCTACACCTTC.

This CDR3 is CASSFERTGTEAFF. The CDR3 DNA reads TGTGCCAGCAGTTTCGAGAGGACAGGCACTGAAGCTTTCTTT. The chain carries TRBV6-5 and TRBJ1-1, with 7 positions matching TRBD1. With V trimmed by 4 bases and J by 4 bases, 6 bases remained unmatched. This CDR3 has 14 amino acids. In germline, CDR1 is MNHEY, CDR2 SVGAGI.

The chain recombines TRBV2 with TRBJ2-5; no definite D call. V was cut by 3 bases and J by 9 bases, with 14 bases left in between. This CDR3 is built from 13 residues. Germline V gene sequence: CDR1 SNHLY, CDR2 FYNNEI. CDR3 sequence: CASSEMFVEAQYF. CDR3 DNA: TGTGCCAGCAGTGAGATGTTTGTCGAGGCCCAGTACTTC.

The chain has TRBV14 and TRBJ2-7, with 9 bases fitting TRBD1. Trimming took 4 bases from V and 5 from J; bases not matched to a gene: 18. Per germline, CDR1 SGHDN and CDR2 FVKESK. The CDR3 length is 18 residues. The CDR3 nucleotides read TGTGCCAGCAGCCCGCTTAGGGGTGACGGGACAGGGTTTAACGAGCAGTACTTC. Translation: CASSPLRGDGTGFNEQYF.

The chain is built from TRBV4-2 and TRBJ2-7; 11 bases match TRBD2. J was trimmed by 4 bases and V by 1 base; bases with no gene match: 9. Germline lookup yields CDR1 LGHNA and CDR2 YNFKEQ. The CDR3 sequence is 17 residues long. The CDR3 protein is CASSQVALAGARYEQYF. DNA for the CDR3: TGTGCCAGCAGCCAAGTAGCACTAGCGGGAGCGAGGTACGAGCAGTACTTC.

The rearrangement uses TRBV7-2 and TRBJ2-7; TRBD1 might be the D (6 bases). Trimming cost V 5 bases and J 5 bases, with 16 bases left between them. Germline CDR1 and CDR2: SGHTA and FQGNSA. The CDR3 consists of 14 residues. The CDR3 nucleotides read TGTGCCAGCAGCGCCGCAACAGGGTATCACGAGCAGTACTTC. Its protein product is CASSAATGYHEQYF.

This chain joins TRBV7-8 and TRBJ1-5; tentatively, D is TRBD1 (5 bases). V lost 2 bases and J lost 7, with 12 bases in between. This CDR3 spans 14 amino acids. The germline gives CDR1 SGHVS, CDR2 FQNEAQ. As DNA, the CDR3 is TGTGCCAGCAGCTTATGGACACCCGGCCAGCCCCAGCATTTT. This codes for CASSLWTPGQPQHF.

To note about this clone: Relative to the germline gene, one junction end is altered; a read error may explain this. V gene TRBV7-9 combines with J gene TRBJ1-1; D is ambiguous. This CDR3 has 14 residues. CDR1 is SEHNR and CDR2 is FQNEAQ in the germline V gene (reference sequence). CDR3 nucleotides: TGTTCCAGCAGCTTAGCAGAGATCGGCACTGAAGCTTTCTTT. It yields the protein CSSSLAEIGTEAFF.

The chain carries TRBV10-3 and TRBJ1-2; D is uncertain. The CDR3 consists of 13 residues. Germline V gene data show CDR1 as ENHRY and CDR2 as SYGVKD. V gave up 2 bases and J gave up 0 bases, with 4 bases separating them. CDR3 sequence: CAISEHTNYGYTF. As DNA, the CDR3 is TGTGCCATCAGTGAGCACACTAACTATGGCTACACCTTC.

The chain carries TRBV19 and TRBJ1-1; unclear D gene. The CDR3 contains 13 residues. Germline V lookup: CDR1 LNHDA, CDR2 SQIVND (reference sequence). Between the trimmed V and J ends, which lost 3 bases and 1 base, there was a span of 6 bases. DNA for the CDR3: TGTGCCAGTAGTATGGGCAGGAACACTGAAGCTTTCTTT. Translated: CASSMGRNTEAFF.

V gene TRBV14 combines with J gene TRBJ2-7; 7 nucleotides align to TRBD2. Trimming took 2 bases from V and 3 from J; bases not matched to a gene: 4. CDR3 length: 14 amino acids. The germline V gene has CDR1 SGHDN and CDR2 FVKESK. DNA of the CDR3: TGTGCCAGCAGCCAATGGACTAGGAGCTACGAGCAGTACTTC. Translation gives CASSQWTRSYEQYF.